This TCR beta chain was obtained from a study of blood T cell repertoires in COVID-19 (dated by TCRdb to about 2020). The study in broad terms: The collaborator samples originated in the United States, Italy and Spain and spanned the acute and convalescent phases of COVID-19. The material from the prospective study consisted of cDNA or gDNA derived from T cells, B-cell-depleted T cells, or PBMCs. The dataset comprised deeply sampled blood TCRbeta repertoires from subjects exposed to, actively infected with, or recovered from COVID-19. A freely available public database, intended as a resource for researchers studying the immune response to SARS-CoV-2, is where the repertoires were released. Samples were obtained from the ongoing ImmuneRACE study (first 160 participants) and from some 1,200 subjects provided by 6 global collaborators. Sample metadata almost always included a de-identified subject ID, COVID-19 status, age in years and sex. Where HLA class I and class II types were available, the types were taken from metadata supplied by the sample provider, not from assay-based typing. Here is what the overall study found, with its caveats: Clinical and demographic metadata were provided uncurated, with the amount varying by source and participant.

TCRbeta CDR3 regions were amplified from genomic DNA by means of the immunoSEQ Assay, a bias-controlled multiplex PCR. Per the source publication's procedure: Within the assay, amplification of reference gene primers was used to estimate how many nucleated cells each sample contained. Sequence reads were collapsed and filtered to measure the absolute abundance of every unique TCRbeta CDR3 rearrangement. Productive Simpson clonality was computed per sample as the square root of Simpson's diversity index over productive rearrangements. Imported from immuneACCESS, the table was reduced by TCRdb to in-frame sequences with V and J called. These copies leave out some clones; in studies compared against another copy, an unresolved V gene accounts for under half, and the cause of the remainder is not known. V and J calls and clone size come straight from that table; D and trimming were deduced from the DNA. The sample yields about 32,000 clones; 80% to 95% were counted once. Of the sample, about 1% falls within the top ten clones.

Each collaborating institution followed its own protocols to collect whole blood in K2EDTA tubes. For TCRbeta analysis, collaborators shipped samples as frozen whole blood, isolated PBMCs, or DNA extracted from either of those sample types. Details on this clone: Its cognate antigen has yet to be identified. Base-call qualities are not available, and no considerably larger clone is one nucleotide away.

The germline V gene gives CDR1 as SGHAT and CDR2 as FQNNGV. V is cut back by 8 bases and J by 6 bases, with 9 bases in the junction unmatched. From the cysteine up to the phenylalanine, the CDR3 has a length of 14 residues. This entry keeps only the CDR3 DNA: 42 bases, framed from base 1. The sequence was collected from a man in his 70s with active or convalescent COVID-19. This chain joins TRBV11-2 to TRBJ1-5, and 8 junctional nucleotides match TRBD1. Sequencing input: peripheral blood. The CDR3 region reads CASSLDRGAQPQHF. The nucleotide sequence is TGTGCCAGCTCCTTAGACAGGGGTGCTCAGCCCCAGCATTTT.